A single sample gave rise to the 32 T cell receptor beta chains below, sequenced in a study of CD8 T cells in Susac syndrome (dated by TCRdb to 2018 to 2020). The library was obtained by the immunoSEQ multiplex PCR assay. RNA was extracted with the RNeasy kit and about 0.5 to 1 ug was reverse transcribed using random hexamers. TCRdb trimmed the raw reads at Q25, called clones with MiXCR and kept productive beta chains. Records with the same CDR3 protein are collapsed into one entry carrying the most frequent genes and DNA. This sample comprises 250,000 to 300,000 distinct CDR3 sequences, about 89% of them detected only once. The top ten clones comprise under 0.2% of the sample. Sequencing was carried out using CD8+ T cells from PBMCs. The receptors derive from a human donor with multiple sclerosis.

The chain joins TRBV5-1 to TRBJ2-3, with TRBD1 matching 8 bases. The germline V gene has CDR1 SGHRS and CDR2 YFSETQ. The length of the CDR3 is 15 residues. Trimming at V came to 2 bases and at J to 5 bases, leaving 7 bases not matched to a gene. The CDR3 region is CASSFRGRGQDTQYF. As DNA, the CDR3 is TGCGCCAGCAGCTTCAGGGGGCGCGGTCAAGATACGCAGTATTTT.

This chain links TRBV4-1 with TRBJ2-3, with D maybe TRBD1 (5 bases). Trimming stripped 3 bases from V and 5 bases from J, with 15 bases between. Germline V CDR1 and CDR2: MGHRA, YSYEKL. The CDR3 is 15 residues long. This chain's CDR3 is CASSQPTDPGDTQYF. DNA for the CDR3: TGCGCCAGCAGCCAGCCGACAGACCCAGGAGATACGCAGTATTTT.

This clonotype was found once. The gene calls are TRBV5-5 and TRBJ1-5; TRBD1 might be the D (6 bases). Trimming took 1 base from V and 6 from J, leaving 14 bases between them. This CDR3 has 15 residues. Germline loops: CDR1 SGHKS, CDR2 YYEKEE (reference sequence). The CDR3 DNA sequence: TGTGCCAGCAGCTTGAAATGGGGGGCTGGTCAGCCCCAGCATTTT. This translates into CASSLKWGAGQPQHF.

The chain recombines TRBV6-5 with TRBJ2-1; D remains unclear. The CDR3 sequence is 12 residues long. Germline CDR1 and CDR2: MNHEY and SVGAGI. Trimming took 0 bases from V and 7 from J, leaving 4 bases between them. The CDR3 nucleotides are TGTGCCAGCAGTTACTCGGGGAATGAGCAGTTCTTC. It specifies CASSYSGNEQFF.

The V and J genes are TRBV20-1 and TRBJ1-5, with 7 bases identical to TRBD1. The V gene's germline CDR1 is DFQATT and CDR2 SNEGSKA (reference sequence). V lost 4 bases to trimming and J lost 4 bases; unmatched junction nucleotides: 16. The CDR3 sequence is 17 residues long. CDR3 nucleotides: TGCAGTGCTAAACCCCCCTCTACGGGACAGCAGAATCAGCCCCAGCATTTT. Its translation is CSAKPPSTGQQNQPQHF.

This chain links TRBV6-2 or TRBV6-3 with TRBJ2-7; 10 nucleotides align to TRBD2. The CDR3 is 15 amino acids. Germline CDR1 MNHEY, CDR2 SVGEGT. Trimming removed 1 base from V and 4 bases from J; junction bases left unmatched: 4. Here the CDR3 reads CASSYLGLAQYEQYF. CDR3 in DNA: TGTGCCAGCAGTTACTTGGGACTAGCGCAATACGAGCAGTACTTC.

The chain links TRBV6-5 to TRBJ2-5, with D unresolved. The CDR3 loop spans 15 amino acids. Looked up from germline, CDR1 is MNHEY and CDR2 is SVGAGI. With 0 bases removed from V and 3 bases from J, the gap between germline ends came to 11 bases. The CDR3: CASSYSDGVKETQYF. The CDR3 coding sequence is TGTGCCAGCAGTTACTCTGATGGGGTCAAAGAGACCCAGTACTTC.

CDR3: CASSRHREWSYEQYF. Here the CDR3 DNA reads TGTGCCAGCAGTCGCCATCGGGAGTGGTCCTACGAGCAGTACTTC. V usage is TRBV28 and J usage is TRBJ2-7, with TRBD2 as a possible D gene (6 bases). V lost 5 bases to trimming and J lost 1 base, with 15 bases between them. CDR3 length: 15 amino acids. Germline CDR1 reads MDHEN; CDR2 reads SYDVKM.

The J gene is TRBJ2-2, the V gene TRBV23-1; 7 bases line up with TRBD1. TRBV23-1 is recorded as an ORF, its role being uncertain. V dropped 1 base and J dropped 3; count of bases not matched to a gene: 5. The CDR3 loop spans 16 amino acids. Here the CDR3 reads CASSQLRGQDTGELFF. The CDR3 DNA sequence: TGCGCCAGCAGTCAATTGAGGGGGCAGGACACCGGGGAGCTGTTTTTT.

The V call is TRBV6-5, the J call TRBJ2-5, with TRBD2 matching 7 bases. Losses at the gene ends were 6 bases for V and 4 bases for J; bases not matched to a gene: 8. Germline V gene sequence: CDR1 MNHEY, CDR2 SVGAGI. CDR3 length: 14 amino acids. For the CDR3, the DNA is TGTGCCAGCAGCCCCTGGGGCGGGGGAGAGACCCAGTACTTC. As protein: CASSPWGGGETQYF.

The chain uses TRBV6-5 and TRBJ2-2; the D gene is possibly TRBD1 (5 bases). The CDR3 consists of 14 residues. CDR1 and CDR2 from the germline V gene are MNHEY and SVGAGI. The ends were cut back, 8 bases at V and 5 bases at J, with 15 bases in the middle. CDR3 DNA: TGTGCCAGCGGAAGGACATCAGGGACCGGGGAGCTGTTTTTT. Translated: CASGRTSGTGELFF.

This chain joins TRBV28 and TRBJ2-7, with 7 bases lining up with TRBD1. The V segment lost 5 bases and the J segment 4 bases; nucleotides outside the gene matches: 14. Germline CDR1 MDHEN, CDR2 SYDVKM. The CDR3 is made up of 16 amino acids. CDR3 sequence reads: CASSPGARDSRYEQYF. CDR3 nucleotide sequence: TGTGCCAGCAGTCCAGGCGCAAGGGACAGTCGGTACGAGCAGTACTTC.

V and J are TRBV14 and TRBJ2-7; 7 bases are a match to TRBD2. V dropped 0 bases and J dropped 5; count of bases not matched to a gene: 7. The CDR3 consists of 15 residues. CDR1 is SGHDN and CDR2 is FVKESK in the germline V gene. Here the CDR3 DNA reads TGTGCCAGCAGCCAAGAGGGAGGGGCGGTCCACGAGCAGTACTTC. Protein sequence: CASSQEGGAVHEQYF.

This clonotype has only one observation. J is TRBJ2-7 and V is TRBV7-9; perhaps TRBD1 as D (6 bases). Germline V gene data show CDR1 as SEHNR and CDR2 as FQNEAQ (reference sequence). The CDR3 sequence is 12 residues long. Trimming cost V 8 bases and J 3 bases, with 11 bases left between them. CDR3 protein: CASRGQNYEQYF. The CDR3 region has the DNA TGTGCCAGCCGGGGACAAAACTACGAGCAGTACTTC.

V usage is TRBV15 and J usage is TRBJ2-1, with D perhaps assigned TRBD1 or TRBD2 (6 bases each). CDR1 and CDR2 (germline): LNHNV, YYDKDF (reference sequence). V was shortened by 6 bases and J by 9 bases, with 27 bases between the two germline ends. This CDR3 has 17 residues. The CDR3 loop reads CATSSKGGGRPIFEQFF. The DNA of the CDR3 is TGTGCCACCAGTTCCAAGGGGGGCGGGCGACCCATATTTGAGCAGTTCTTC.

The chain employs TRBV6-6 and TRBJ1-4; D ambiguous. The CDR3 sequence is 15 residues long. The germline V gene has CDR1 MNHNY and CDR2 SVGAGI (reference sequence). V gave up 0 bases and J gave up 8 bases, with 13 bases separating them. The CDR3 protein is CASSYSGEYGEKLFF. DNA of the CDR3: TGTGCCAGCAGTTACTCTGGGGAGTACGGCGAAAAACTGTTTTTT.

This clonotype was observed at least ten times. This chain uses TRBV13 with TRBJ2-4; 7 nucleotides line up with TRBD2. The germline CDR1 and CDR2 sequences are PRHDT and FYEKMQ (reference sequence). The CDR3 totals 16 residues. V was clipped by 5 bases and J by 2 bases; unmatched bases: 9. The CDR3 nucleotides read TGTGCCAGCAGCAAGCGGGACCGAAGACCCAAAAACATTCAGTACTTC. It encodes CASSKRDRRPKNIQYF.

The rearrangement joins TRBV5-6 to TRBJ2-7, with TRBD1 as a possible D gene (6 bases). The CDR3 has 17 residues. Germline CDR1 is SGHDT and CDR2 is YYEEEE. Trimming removed 2 bases from V and 3 bases from J, with 21 bases in between. The CDR3: CASSLPPTGLGHYEQYF. DNA of the CDR3: TGTGCCAGCAGCTTACCCCCTACAGGGCTCGGCCACTACGAGCAGTACTTC.

The chain links TRBV20-1 to TRBJ2-1; weak D call: TRBD2 (5 bases). The V gene's germline CDR1 is DFQATT and CDR2 SNEGSKA (reference sequence). The CDR3 consists of 12 residues. V lost 0 bases, J lost 10 bases, and 10 bases lay in between. The CDR3 reads CSARESPGEQFF. The CDR3 nucleotides are TGCAGTGCTAGAGAGAGCCCGGGGGAGCAGTTCTTC.

This clonotype was recorded once. V gene TRBV19 combines with J gene TRBJ2-7; TRBD1 matches at 11 bases. CDR1 is LNHDA, CDR2 SQIVND, per germline (reference sequence). CDR3 length: 15 residues. V was clipped by 3 bases and J by 3 bases; unmatched bases: 4. The CDR3: CASSMGTGGYYEQYF. The CDR3 DNA is TGTGCCAGTAGTATGGGGACAGGGGGGTACTACGAGCAGTACTTC.

The DNA of the CDR3 is TGCAGCGTCCACACGCCGGACAGTGGGGACTATGGCTACACCTTC. Residues: CSVHTPDSGDYGYTF. The chain is built from TRBV29-1 and TRBJ1-2; maybe TRBD1 (6 bases). Trimming took 6 bases from V and 3 from J, leaving 20 bases between them. This CDR3 is 15 amino acids long. Per germline, CDR1 SQVTM and CDR2 ANQGSEA.

The genes are TRBV27 and TRBJ1-2, with 9 bases identical to TRBD1. J was trimmed by 7 bases and V by 5 bases; bases with no gene match: 5. The V gene's germline CDR1 is MNHEY and CDR2 SMNVEV (reference sequence). The CDR3 has 13 residues. CDR3 loop: CASSPRQGVGYTF. CDR3 coding DNA: TGTGCCAGCAGTCCTCGACAGGGGGTTGGCTACACCTTC.

CDR3 nucleotide sequence: TGTGCCAGCAGCTGCAGGCGGCCATGGCGGGAAAACCCAGTCCCCTACGAGCAGTACTTC. This translates into CASSCRRPWRENPVPYEQYF. V usage is TRBV7-6 and J usage is TRBJ2-7; D possibly corresponds to TRBD2 (6 bases). Germline CDR1 is SGHVS and CDR2 is FNYEAQ. This CDR3 region has 20 residues. Trimming removed 4 bases from V and 2 bases from J, with 30 bases in between.

The J gene is TRBJ2-7, the V gene TRBV28, with 7 bases identical to TRBD1. Looked up from germline, CDR1 is MDHEN and CDR2 is SYDVKM. This CDR3 has 15 amino acids. J lost 2 bases, V lost 3 bases, and 7 bases had no gene match. CDR3: CASSFRTGYTYEQYF. In DNA form, the CDR3 reads TGTGCCAGCAGTTTTAGGACAGGCTATACCTACGAGCAGTACTTC.

The rearrangement joins TRBV15 to TRBJ1-1; D call uncertain. Trimming pared 0 bases from V and 7 bases from J, leaving 9 bases between. CDR1 LNHNV and CDR2 YYDKDF come from the germline V gene (reference sequence). The CDR3 contains 13 residues. This CDR3 reads CATSRDLADEAFF. CDR3 nucleotide sequence: TGTGCCACCAGCAGAGATTTGGCAGATGAAGCTTTCTTT.

J is TRBJ2-1 and V is TRBV7-3; TRBD2 aligns across 8 bases. V was clipped by 4 bases and J by 6 bases; unmatched bases: 11. This CDR3 has 16 residues. The V gene's germline CDR1 is SGHTA and CDR2 FQGTGA. CDR3 region: CASSYLGTRLPNEQFF. The CDR3, as DNA: TGTGCCAGCAGCTACCTAGGGACTAGACTCCCCAATGAGCAGTTCTTC.

V and J are TRBV5-4 and TRBJ2-6, with D perhaps being TRBD1 or TRBD2 (5 bases each). Germline V gene sequence: CDR1 SGHNT, CDR2 YYREEE (reference sequence). The length of the CDR3 is 15 residues. Trimming took 2 bases from V and 2 from J, leaving 8 bases between them. The chain's CDR3 is CASSFMGPGANVLTF. DNA of the CDR3: TGTGCCAGCAGCTTTATGGGACCTGGGGCCAACGTCCTGACTTTC. The whole variable domain, filled in from reference TRBV5-4 and TRBJ2-6, reads ETGVTQSPTHLIKTRGQQVTLRCSSQSGHNTVSWYQQALGQGPQFIFQYYREEENGRGNFPPRFSGLQFPNYSSELNVNALELDDSALYLCASSFMGPGANVLTFGAGSRLTVL.

The chain carries TRBV3-1 and TRBJ2-5; TRBD1 matches at 9 bases. V shed 1 base and J 2 bases; nucleotides not matched to a gene: 2. The CDR3 runs 15 residues. Germline CDR1 reads LGHDT; CDR2 reads YNNKEL (reference sequence). The CDR3 protein is CASSQATGGQETQYF. CDR3 nucleotide sequence: TGTGCCAGCAGCCAAGCGACAGGGGGACAAGAGACCCAGTACTTC.

This chain's CDR3 is CASSGKTSGVSYEQYF. DNA of the CDR3: TGCGCCAGCAGTGGGAAGACTAGCGGGGTAAGCTACGAGCAGTACTTC. This chain connects TRBV10-2 to TRBJ2-7, with TRBD2 matching over 11 bases. Trimming cost V 4 bases and J 3 bases; bases outside gene matches: 8. Germline CDR1 WSHSY, CDR2 SAAADI. This CDR3 is built from 16 residues.

This chain links TRBV7-9 with TRBJ2-6; maybe TRBD1 (5 bases). The V end lost 5 bases, the J end lost 1 base, and 9 bases lay between the germline ends. This CDR3 has 15 amino acids. Germline V gene sequence: CDR1 SEHNR, CDR2 FQNEAQ (reference sequence). CDR3 region: CASSAKGSGANVLTF. The CDR3 nucleotides read TGTGCCAGCAGCGCCAAGGGGTCTGGGGCCAACGTCCTGACTTTC. Full variable domain (outside the CDR3, taken from reference TRBV7-9 and TRBJ2-6): DTGVSQNPRHKITKRGQNVTFRCDPISEHNRLYWYRQTLGQGPEFLTYFQNEAQLEKSRLLSDRFSAERPKGSFSTLEIQRTEQGDSAMYLCASSAKGSGANVLTFGAGSRLTVL.

J is TRBJ1-4 and V is TRBV30; D gene ambiguous. The CDR3 is made up of 13 amino acids. V dropped 3 bases and J dropped 8 bases, with 13 bases sitting between them. Germline loops: CDR1 GTSNPN, CDR2 SVGIG (reference sequence). Here the CDR3 reads CAWSPLPGEKLFF. Here the CDR3 DNA reads TGTGCCTGGAGCCCTCTTCCGGGGGAAAAACTGTTTTTT. Based on the CDR3 plus reference TRBV30 and TRBJ1-4, the full variable domain is SQTIHQWPATLVQPVGSPLSLECTVEGTSNPNLYWYRQAAGRGLQLLFYSVGIGQISSEVPQNLSASRPQDRQFILSSKKLLLSDSGFYLCAWSPLPGEKLFFGSGTQLSVL.

The chain employs TRBV2 and TRBJ1-2, with D unresolved. The ends were cut back, 8 bases at V and 5 bases at J, with 18 bases in the middle. Germline CDR1 SNHLY, CDR2 FYNNEI. CDR3 length equals 14 residues. CDR3 protein: CASAERTQIYGYTF. In DNA, the CDR3 is TGTGCCAGCGCCGAAAGGACCCAAATATATGGCTACACCTTC.